These 9 T cell receptor beta chains came from one sample sequenced in a study of cytomegalovirus exposure and HLA in healthy donors. PCR primers comprised 60 Vbeta and 13 Jbeta primers. Sequenced by immunoSEQ multiplex PCR; TCRdb stores in-frame clones only, minus some. The data contain over 130,000 clones, around 82% of them seen just once; the ten biggest clones take up about 2.2%. Source material: PBMCs. Receptors were obtained from a man aged 45-65 years in good health and CMV-seronegative.

The chain carries TRBV5-4 and TRBJ2-7; 10 bases match TRBD2. CDR1 is SGHNT and CDR2 is YYREEE in the germline V gene (reference sequence). The CDR3 covers 14 residues. The ends lost 4 bases at V and 2 bases at J; junction bases unmatched: 3. Here the CDR3 reads CASSVLAGPYEQYF. The CDR3 nucleotides are TGTGCCAGCAGCGTACTAGCGGGGCCCTACGAGCAGTACTTC.

This chain connects TRBV10-2 to TRBJ2-7; D is perhaps TRBD1 (6 bases). Trimming stripped 5 bases from V and 0 bases from J, with 8 bases between. CDR1 WSHSY and CDR2 SAAADI come from the germline V gene. The CDR3 runs to 13 residues. CDR3 DNA: TGCGCCAGCAGTAAGGACAGCTCCTACGAGCAGTACTTC. It specifies CASSKDSSYEQYF.

This clone was detected only a few times. The V and J genes are TRBV30 and TRBJ2-7; 7 bases are a match to TRBD1. Per germline, CDR1 GTSNPN and CDR2 SVGIG (reference sequence). The CDR3 runs to 12 residues. V shed 5 bases, J shed 2 bases, and the junction held 3 bases outside the gene matches. CDR3 coding DNA: TGTGCCTGGGGCGGACAGGCCTACGAGCAGTACTTC. Residues: CAWGGQAYEQYF.

This chain joins TRBV19 and TRBJ2-1, with 11 bases aligning to TRBD2. V dropped 2 bases and J dropped 6; count of bases not matched to a gene: 6. CDR3 size: 16 residues. In germline, CDR1 is LNHDA, CDR2 SQIVND (reference sequence). The CDR3 DNA is TGTGCCAGTAGTATAAGTCTAGCGGGGGGAACCAATGAGCAGTTCTTC. It encodes CASSISLAGGTNEQFF.

This clone appeared a single time. The chain is built from TRBV4-2 and TRBJ2-3; 16 bases agree with TRBD2. With V trimmed by 3 bases and J by 3 bases, 9 bases remained unmatched. CDR1 is LGHNA and CDR2 is YNFKEQ in the germline V gene. The CDR3 totals 19 residues. Here the CDR3 reads CASSQAPGLAGGRTDTQYF. CDR3 sequence (DNA): TGTGCCAGCAGCCAGGCCCCGGGACTAGCGGGGGGGAGGACAGATACGCAGTATTTT.

This clone has only a few counts. The chain joins TRBV6-1 to TRBJ1-2, with D perhaps matching TRBD1 (6 bases). The V end was cut by 2 bases, the J end by 0 bases, with 10 bases between. CDR1 is MNHNS, CDR2 SASEGT, per germline. CDR3 size: 15 residues. CDR3: CASSEMRTANYGYTF. DNA of the CDR3: TGTGCCAGCAGTGAAATGAGGACAGCTAACTATGGCTACACCTTC.

V usage is TRBV9 and J usage is TRBJ1-6; D might be TRBD1 (6 bases). The V gene's germline CDR1 is SGDLS and CDR2 YYNGEE. V lost 0 bases to trimming and J lost 3 bases, with 7 bases between them. This CDR3 spans 15 amino acids. The DNA of the CDR3 is TGTGCCAGCAGCGTAGAACAGGGCTATAATTCACCCCTCCACTTT. Translated, it gives CASSVEQGYNSPLHF.

V gene TRBV25-1 combines with J gene TRBJ2-7, with D perhaps TRBD2 (6 bases). This CDR3 has 13 amino acids. Trimming pared 4 bases from V and 3 bases from J, leaving 10 bases between. CDR1 is MGHDK and CDR2 is SYGVNS in the germline V gene. This chain's CDR3 is CASSVRDFYEQYF. As DNA, the CDR3 is TGTGCCAGCAGTGTTCGGGACTTCTACGAGCAGTACTTC.

V and J are TRBV9 and TRBJ2-7; 9 nucleotides match TRBD1. There are 15 residues in the CDR3. With V trimmed by 4 bases and J by 4 bases, 9 bases remained unmatched. CDR1 and CDR2 (germline): SGDLS, YYNGEE. This CDR3 reads CASSLRPGQGYEQYF. The CDR3 DNA reads TGTGCCAGCAGCCTCCGGCCGGGACAGGGTTACGAGCAGTACTTC. The entire variable domain, with the rest obtained from reference TRBV9 and TRBJ2-7, is as follows: DSGVTQTPKHLITATGQRVTLRCSPRSGDLSVYWYQQSLDQGLQFLIQYYNGEERAKGNILERFSAQQFPDLHSELNLSSLELGDSALYFCASSLRPGQGYEQYFGPGTRLTVT.